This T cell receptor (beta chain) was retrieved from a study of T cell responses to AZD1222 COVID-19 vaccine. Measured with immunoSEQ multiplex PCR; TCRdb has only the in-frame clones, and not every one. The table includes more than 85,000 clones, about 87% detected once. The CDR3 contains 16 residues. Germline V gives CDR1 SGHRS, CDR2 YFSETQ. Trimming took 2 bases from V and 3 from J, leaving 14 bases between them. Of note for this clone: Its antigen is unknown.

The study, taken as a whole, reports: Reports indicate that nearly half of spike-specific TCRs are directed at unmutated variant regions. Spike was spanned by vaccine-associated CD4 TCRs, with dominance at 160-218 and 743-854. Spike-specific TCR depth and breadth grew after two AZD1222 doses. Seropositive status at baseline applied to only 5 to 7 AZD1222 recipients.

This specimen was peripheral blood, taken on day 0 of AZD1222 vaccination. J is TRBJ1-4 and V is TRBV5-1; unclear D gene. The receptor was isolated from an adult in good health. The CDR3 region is CASSFENGRANEKLFF. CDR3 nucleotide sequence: TGCGCCAGCAGCTTCGAGAACGGGAGGGCTAATGAAAAACTGTTTTTT. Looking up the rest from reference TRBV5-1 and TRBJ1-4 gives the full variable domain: KAGVTQTPRYLIKTRGQQVTLSCSPISGHRSVSWYQQTPGQGLQFLFEYFSETQRNKGNFPGRFSGRQFSNSRSEMNVSTLELGDSALYLCASSFENGRANEKLFFGSGTQLSVL.